This entry is about one T cell receptor (beta chain). Sequencing was performed with immunoSEQ multiplex PCR; in TCRdb, only in-frame clones are kept and a portion is missing. The profile covers a few hundred thousand clones, with about 88% appearing a single time and 0.85% to 1.3% taken by the ten largest. This sample was taken from a study of blood T cell repertoires in COVID-19. The CDR3 loop spans 14 amino acids. CDR1 is SGHRS and CDR2 is YFSETQ in the germline V gene. Trimming cost V 7 bases and J 2 bases, with 14 bases left between them. This TCR derives from a woman between 25 and 40 years old who had been exposed to COVID-19. The sample consisted of PBMCs or T cells enriched from blood (not recorded which). The chain links TRBV5-1 to TRBJ2-3, with D unresolved. CDR3: CASCPTGTTDTQYF. Written as DNA, the CDR3 is TGCGCCAGCTGCCCGACTGGTACCACAGATACGCAGTATTTT.